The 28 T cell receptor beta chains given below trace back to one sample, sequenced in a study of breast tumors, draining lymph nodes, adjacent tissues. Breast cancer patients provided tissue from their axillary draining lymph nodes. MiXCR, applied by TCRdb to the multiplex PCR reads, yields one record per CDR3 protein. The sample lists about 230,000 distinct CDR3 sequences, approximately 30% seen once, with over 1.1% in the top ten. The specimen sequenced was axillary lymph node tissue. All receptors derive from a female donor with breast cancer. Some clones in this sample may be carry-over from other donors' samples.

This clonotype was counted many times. CDR3 residues: CASRMSGRVDTQYF. CDR3 nucleotides: TGTGCCAGCAGAATGAGCGGGAGAGTAGATACGCAGTATTTT. V is TRBV11-2 and J is TRBJ2-3; 8 nucleotides line up with TRBD2. Trimming took 6 bases from V and 5 from J; bases not matched to a gene: 7. Germline V gene data show CDR1 as SGHAT and CDR2 as FQNNGV. This CDR3 comprises 14 residues.

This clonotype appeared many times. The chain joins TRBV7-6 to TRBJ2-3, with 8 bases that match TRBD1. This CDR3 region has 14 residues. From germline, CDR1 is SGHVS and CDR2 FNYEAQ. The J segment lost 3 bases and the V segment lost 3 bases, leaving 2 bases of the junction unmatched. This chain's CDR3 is CASSLGTGTDTQYF. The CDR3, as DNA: TGTGCCAGCAGCTTGGGGACAGGAACAGATACGCAGTATTTT. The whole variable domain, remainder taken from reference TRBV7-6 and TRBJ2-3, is GAGVSQSPRYKVTKRGQDVALRCDPISGHVSLYWYRQALGQGPEFLTYFNYEAQQDKSGLPNDRFSAERPEGSISTLTIQRTEQRDSAMYRCASSLGTGTDTQYFGPGTRLTVL.

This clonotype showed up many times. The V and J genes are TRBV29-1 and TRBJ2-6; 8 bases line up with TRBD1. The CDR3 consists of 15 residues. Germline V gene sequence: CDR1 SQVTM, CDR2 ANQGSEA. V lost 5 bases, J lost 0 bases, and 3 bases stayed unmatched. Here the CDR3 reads CSVSTGGSGANVLTF. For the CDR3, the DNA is TGCAGCGTTAGCACAGGGGGCTCTGGGGCCAACGTCCTGACTTTC.

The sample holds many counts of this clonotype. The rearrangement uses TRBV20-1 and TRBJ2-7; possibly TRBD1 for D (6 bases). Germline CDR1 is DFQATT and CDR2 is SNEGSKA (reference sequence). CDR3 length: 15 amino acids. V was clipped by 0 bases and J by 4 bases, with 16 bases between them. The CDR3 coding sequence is TGCAGTGCTAGAGATATGGGACAAGCACGGTACGAGCAGTACTTC. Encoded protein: CSARDMGQARYEQYF.

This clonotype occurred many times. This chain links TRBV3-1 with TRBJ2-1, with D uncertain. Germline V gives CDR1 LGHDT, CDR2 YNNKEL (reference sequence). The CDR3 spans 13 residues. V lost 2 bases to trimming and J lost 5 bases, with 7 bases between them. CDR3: CASSQWLHNEQFF. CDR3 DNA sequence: TGTGCCAGCAGCCAATGGCTCCACAATGAGCAGTTCTTC.

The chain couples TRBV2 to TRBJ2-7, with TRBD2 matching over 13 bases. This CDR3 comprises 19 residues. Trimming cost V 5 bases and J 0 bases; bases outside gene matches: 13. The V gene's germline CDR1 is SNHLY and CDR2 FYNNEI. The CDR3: CASSTPLAGGPNISYEQYF. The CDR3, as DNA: TGTGCCAGCAGTACCCCACTAGCGGGAGGGCCCAATATCTCCTACGAGCAGTACTTC.

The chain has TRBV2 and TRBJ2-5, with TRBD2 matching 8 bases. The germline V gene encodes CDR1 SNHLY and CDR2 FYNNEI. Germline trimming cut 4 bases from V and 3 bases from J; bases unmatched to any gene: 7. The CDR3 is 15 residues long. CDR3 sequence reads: CASSARISGKETQYF. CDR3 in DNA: TGTGCCAGCAGTGCTAGAATTAGCGGGAAAGAGACCCAGTACTTC.

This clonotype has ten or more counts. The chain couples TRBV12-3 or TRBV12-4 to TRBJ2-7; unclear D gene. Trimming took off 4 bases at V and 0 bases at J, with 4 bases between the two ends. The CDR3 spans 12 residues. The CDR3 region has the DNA TGTGCCAGCAGTTGGAGCTCCTACGAGCAGTACTTC. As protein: CASSWSSYEQYF.

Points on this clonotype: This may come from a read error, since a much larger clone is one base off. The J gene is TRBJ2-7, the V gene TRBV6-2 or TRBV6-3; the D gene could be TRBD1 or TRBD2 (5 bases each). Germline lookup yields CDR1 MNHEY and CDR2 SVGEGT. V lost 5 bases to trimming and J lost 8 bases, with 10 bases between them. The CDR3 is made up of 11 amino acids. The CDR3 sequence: CASSNGAKQYF. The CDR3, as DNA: TGTGCCAGCAGTAACGGGGCCAAGCAGTACTTC.

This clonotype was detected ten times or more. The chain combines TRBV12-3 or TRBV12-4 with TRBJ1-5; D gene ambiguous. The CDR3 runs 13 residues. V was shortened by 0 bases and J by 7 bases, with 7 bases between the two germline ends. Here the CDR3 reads CASSLADRQPQHF. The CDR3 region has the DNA TGTGCCAGCAGTTTAGCCGACCGGCAGCCCCAGCATTTT.

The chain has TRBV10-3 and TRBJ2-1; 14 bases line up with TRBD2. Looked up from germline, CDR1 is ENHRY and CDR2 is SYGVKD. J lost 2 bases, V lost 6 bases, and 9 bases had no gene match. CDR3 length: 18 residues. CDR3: CAIRPGLAGVAAYNEQFF. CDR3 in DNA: TGTGCCATCAGACCGGGACTAGCGGGAGTTGCGGCCTACAATGAGCAGTTCTTC.

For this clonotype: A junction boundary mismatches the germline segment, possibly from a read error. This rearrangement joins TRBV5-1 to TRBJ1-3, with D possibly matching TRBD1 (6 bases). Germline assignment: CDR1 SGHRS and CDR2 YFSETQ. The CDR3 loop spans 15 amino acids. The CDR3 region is CASGLGGARGNTIYF. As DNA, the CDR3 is TGCGCCAGCGGCTTGGGGGGGGCGCGAGGAAACACCATATATTTT.

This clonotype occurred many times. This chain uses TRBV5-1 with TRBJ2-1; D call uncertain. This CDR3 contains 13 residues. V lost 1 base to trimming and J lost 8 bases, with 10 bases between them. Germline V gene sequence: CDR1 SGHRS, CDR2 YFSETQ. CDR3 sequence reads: CASSLWLGYEQFF. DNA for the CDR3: TGCGCCAGCAGCTTGTGGCTAGGCTATGAGCAGTTCTTC.

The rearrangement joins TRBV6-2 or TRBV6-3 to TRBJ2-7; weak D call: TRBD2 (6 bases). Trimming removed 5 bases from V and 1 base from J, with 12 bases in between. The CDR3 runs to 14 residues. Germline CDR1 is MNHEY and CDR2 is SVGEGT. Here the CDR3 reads CASSLPGLSYEQYF. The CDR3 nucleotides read TGTGCCAGCAGTCTCCCGGGACTTTCCTACGAGCAGTACTTC.

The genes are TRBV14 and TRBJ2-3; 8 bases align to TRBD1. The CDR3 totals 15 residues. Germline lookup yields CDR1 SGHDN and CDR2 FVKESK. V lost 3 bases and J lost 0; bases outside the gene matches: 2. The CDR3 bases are TGTGCCAGCAGCCATTGGACAGGGAGCACAGATACGCAGTATTTT. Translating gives CASSHWTGSTDTQYF. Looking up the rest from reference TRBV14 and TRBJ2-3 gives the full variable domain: EAGVTQFPSHSVIEKGQTVTLRCDPISGHDNLYWYRRVMGKEIKFLLHFVKESKQDESGMPNNRFLAERTGGTYSTLKVQPAELEDSGVYFCASSHWTGSTDTQYFGPGTRLTVL.

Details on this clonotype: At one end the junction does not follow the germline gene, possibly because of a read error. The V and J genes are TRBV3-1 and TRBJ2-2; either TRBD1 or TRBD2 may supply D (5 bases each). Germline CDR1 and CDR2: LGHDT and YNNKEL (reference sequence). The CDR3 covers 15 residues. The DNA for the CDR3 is TGCGCCAGCAGCCCCGAGCTGGGGCGGACCGGGGAGCTGGTTTTT. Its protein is CASSPELGRTGELVF.

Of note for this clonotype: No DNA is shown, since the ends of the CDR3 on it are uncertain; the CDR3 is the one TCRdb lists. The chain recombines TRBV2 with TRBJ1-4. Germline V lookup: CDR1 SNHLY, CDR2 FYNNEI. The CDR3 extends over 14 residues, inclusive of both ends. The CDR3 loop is CASSEGVGRGALFF.

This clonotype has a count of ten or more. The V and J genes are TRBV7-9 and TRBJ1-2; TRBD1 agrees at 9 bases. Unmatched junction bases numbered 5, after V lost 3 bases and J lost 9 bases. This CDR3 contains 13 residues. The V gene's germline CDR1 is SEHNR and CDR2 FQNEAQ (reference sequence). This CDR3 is CASSFRDRASYTF. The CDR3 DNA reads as TGTGCCAGCAGCTTCCGGGACAGGGCGAGCTACACCTTC.

The CDR3 DNA reads as TGTGCCAGCAGCTTAGGAGGGGTTACAGCCTACGAGCATTTT. Its translation: CASSLGGVTAYEHF. The rearrangement links TRBV7-9 to TRBJ1-5, with D possibly being TRBD1 (5 bases). V was cut by 1 base and J by 14 bases, with 18 bases left in between. The germline CDR1 and CDR2 sequences are SEHNR and FQNEAQ (reference sequence). This CDR3 has 14 residues.

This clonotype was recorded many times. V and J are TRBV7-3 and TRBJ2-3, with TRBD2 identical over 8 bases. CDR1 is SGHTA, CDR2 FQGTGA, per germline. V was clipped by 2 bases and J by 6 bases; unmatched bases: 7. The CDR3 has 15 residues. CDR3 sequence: CASSLYTGGPDTQYF. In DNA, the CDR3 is TGTGCCAGCAGCTTATACACGGGAGGGCCGGATACGCAGTATTTT. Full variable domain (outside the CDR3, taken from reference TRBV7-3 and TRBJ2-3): GAGVSQTPSNKVTEKGKYVELRCDPISGHTALYWYRQSLGQGPEFLIYFQGTGAADDSGLPNDRFFAVRPEGSVSTLKIQRTERGDSAVYLCASSLYTGGPDTQYFGPGTRLTVL.

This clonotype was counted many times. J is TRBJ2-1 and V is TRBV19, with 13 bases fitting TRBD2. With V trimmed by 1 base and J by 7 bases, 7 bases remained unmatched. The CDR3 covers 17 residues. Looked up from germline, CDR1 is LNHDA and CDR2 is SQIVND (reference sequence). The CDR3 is CASSIAFRLAGGNEQFF. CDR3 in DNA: TGTGCCAGTAGTATAGCTTTCCGACTAGCGGGAGGTAATGAGCAGTTCTTC.

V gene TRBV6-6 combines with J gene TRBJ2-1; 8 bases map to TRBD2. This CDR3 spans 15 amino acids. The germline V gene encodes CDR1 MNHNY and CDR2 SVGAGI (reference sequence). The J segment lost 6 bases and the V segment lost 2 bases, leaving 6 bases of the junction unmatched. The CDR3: CASSYEAGLGNEQFF. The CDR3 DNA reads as TGTGCCAGCAGTTACGAGGCGGGACTAGGCAATGAGCAGTTCTTC.

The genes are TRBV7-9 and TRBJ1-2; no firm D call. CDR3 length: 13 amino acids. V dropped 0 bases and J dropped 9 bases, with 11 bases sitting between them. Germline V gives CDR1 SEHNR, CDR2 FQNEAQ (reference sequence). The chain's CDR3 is CASSLASVTRYTF. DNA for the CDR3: TGTGCCAGCAGCTTAGCGTCGGTGACACGCTACACCTTC.

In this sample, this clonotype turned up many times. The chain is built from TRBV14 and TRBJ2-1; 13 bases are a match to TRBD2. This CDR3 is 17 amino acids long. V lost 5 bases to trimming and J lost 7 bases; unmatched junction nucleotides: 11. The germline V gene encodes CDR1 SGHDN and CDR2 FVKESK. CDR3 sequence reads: CASSDDRGLAGVNEQFF. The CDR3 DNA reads TGTGCCAGCAGCGACGATCGCGGACTAGCGGGAGTAAATGAGCAGTTCTTC.

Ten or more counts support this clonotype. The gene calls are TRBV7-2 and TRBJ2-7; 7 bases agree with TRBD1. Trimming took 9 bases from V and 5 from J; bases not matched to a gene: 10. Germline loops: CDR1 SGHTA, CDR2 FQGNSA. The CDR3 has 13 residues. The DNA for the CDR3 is TGTGCCAGTGGTCGGACAGGAGTCCACGAGCAGTACTTC. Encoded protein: CASGRTGVHEQYF.

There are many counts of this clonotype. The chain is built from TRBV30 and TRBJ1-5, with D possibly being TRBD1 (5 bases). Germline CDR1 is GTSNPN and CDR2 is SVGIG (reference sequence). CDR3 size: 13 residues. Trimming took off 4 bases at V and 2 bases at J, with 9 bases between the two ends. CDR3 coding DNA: TGTGCCTGGAACTCGGGGGGCAATCAGCCCCAGCATTTT. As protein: CAWNSGGNQPQHF.

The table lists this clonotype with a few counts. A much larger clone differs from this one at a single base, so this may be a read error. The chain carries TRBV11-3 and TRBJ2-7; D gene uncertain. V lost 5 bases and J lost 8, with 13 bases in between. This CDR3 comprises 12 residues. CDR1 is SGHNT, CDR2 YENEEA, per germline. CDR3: CASSLRGGKQYF. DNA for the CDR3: TGTGCCAGCAGCCTACGAGGCGGCAAGCAGTACTTC.

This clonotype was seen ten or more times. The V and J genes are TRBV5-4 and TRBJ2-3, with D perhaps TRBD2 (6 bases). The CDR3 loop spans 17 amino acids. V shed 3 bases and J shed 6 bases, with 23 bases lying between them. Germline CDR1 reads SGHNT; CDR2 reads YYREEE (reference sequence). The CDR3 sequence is CASSYRAAKRVLDTQYF. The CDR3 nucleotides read TGTGCCAGCAGCTATCGAGCGGCCAAGCGGGTGTTGGATACGCAGTATTTT.